This paragraph covers one T cell receptor (beta chain) sequence. Its target is unknown. This specimen comes from a study of cytomegalovirus exposure and HLA in healthy donors. Study as a whole: Ancestry clustering placed more than 80% of approximately 370 genotyped donors in the Caucasian-associated cluster.

Losses at the gene ends were 3 bases for V and 6 bases for J; bases not matched to a gene: 9. The CDR3 totals 16 residues. CDR1 and CDR2 (germline): MNHEY, SVGAGI. Study-wide findings and caveats: The study flagged about 150 TCR beta chains as cytomegalovirus-associated.

Use of 60 Vbeta and 13 Jbeta primers characterized the PCR. Generated by immunoSEQ multiplex PCR, the TCRdb table keeps only in-frame clones and is missing some. The table includes 100,000 to 150,000 clones, just over 70% detected once. Sequencing was carried out using PBMCs. This TCR was sampled from a woman in her sixties in good health and CMV-seropositive. The gene calls are TRBV6-5 and TRBJ2-3; TRBD1 aligns across 10 bases. As DNA, the CDR3 is TGTGCCAGCAGTTATTCGTCGGGACAGGGGAGGGATACGCAGTATTTT. It encodes CASSYSSGQGRDTQYF.